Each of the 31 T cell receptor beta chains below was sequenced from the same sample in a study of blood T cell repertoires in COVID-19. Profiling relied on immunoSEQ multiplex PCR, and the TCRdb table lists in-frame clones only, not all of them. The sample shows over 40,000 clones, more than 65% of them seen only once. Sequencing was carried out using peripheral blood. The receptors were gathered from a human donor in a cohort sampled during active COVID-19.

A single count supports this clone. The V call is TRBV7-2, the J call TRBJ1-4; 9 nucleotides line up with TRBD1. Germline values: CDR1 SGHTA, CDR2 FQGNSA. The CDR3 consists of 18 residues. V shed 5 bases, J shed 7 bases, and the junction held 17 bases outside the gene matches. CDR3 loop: CASSLPTGTGYGAEKLFF. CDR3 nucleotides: TGTGCCAGCAGCCTACCCACCGGGACAGGGTATGGGGCTGAAAAACTGTTTTTT.

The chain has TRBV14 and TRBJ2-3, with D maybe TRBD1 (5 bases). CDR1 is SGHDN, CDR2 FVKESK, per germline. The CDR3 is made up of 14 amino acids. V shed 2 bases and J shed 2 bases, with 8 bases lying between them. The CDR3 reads CASSQRGVTDTQYF. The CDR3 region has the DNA TGTGCCAGCAGCCAAAGGGGCGTCACAGATACGCAGTATTTT. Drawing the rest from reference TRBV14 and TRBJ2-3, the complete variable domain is EAGVTQFPSHSVIEKGQTVTLRCDPISGHDNLYWYRRVMGKEIKFLLHFVKESKQDESGMPNNRFLAERTGGTYSTLKVQPAELEDSGVYFCASSQRGVTDTQYFGPGTRLTVL.

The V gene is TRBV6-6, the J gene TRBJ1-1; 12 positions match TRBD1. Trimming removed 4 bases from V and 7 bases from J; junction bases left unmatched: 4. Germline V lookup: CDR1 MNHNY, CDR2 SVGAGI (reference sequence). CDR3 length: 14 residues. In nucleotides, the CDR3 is TGTGCCAGCAGTTGGGACAGGGGGCGCGGTGAAGCTTTCTTT. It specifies CASSWDRGRGEAFF.

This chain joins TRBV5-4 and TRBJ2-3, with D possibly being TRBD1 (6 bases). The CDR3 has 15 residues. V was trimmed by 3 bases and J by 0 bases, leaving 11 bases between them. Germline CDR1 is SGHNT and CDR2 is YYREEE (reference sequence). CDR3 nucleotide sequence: TGTGCCAGCAGCTACGGACAGTCTAGCACAGATACGCAGTATTTT. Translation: CASSYGQSSTDTQYF.

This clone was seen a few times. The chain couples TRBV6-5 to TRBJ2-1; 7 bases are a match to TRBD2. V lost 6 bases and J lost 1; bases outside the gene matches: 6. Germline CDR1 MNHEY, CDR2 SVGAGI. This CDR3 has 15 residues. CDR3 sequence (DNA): TGTGCCAGCAGCCGCGGGAGTAAATCCTACAATGAGCAGTTCTTC. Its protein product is CASSRGSKSYNEQFF.

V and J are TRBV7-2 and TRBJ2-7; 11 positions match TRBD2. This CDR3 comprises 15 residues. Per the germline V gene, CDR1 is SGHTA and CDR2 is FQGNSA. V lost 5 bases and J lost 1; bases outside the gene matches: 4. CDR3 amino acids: CASSKRLAGSYEQYF. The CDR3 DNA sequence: TGTGCCAGCAGCAAGCGACTAGCGGGGTCCTACGAGCAGTACTTC.

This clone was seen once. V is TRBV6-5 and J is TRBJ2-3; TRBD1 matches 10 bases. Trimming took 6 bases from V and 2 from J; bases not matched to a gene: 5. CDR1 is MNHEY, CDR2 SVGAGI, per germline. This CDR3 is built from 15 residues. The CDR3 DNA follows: TGTGCCAGCAGCTCGGGACAGGGGACCACAGATACGCAGTATTTT. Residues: CASSSGQGTTDTQYF.

This CDR3 reads CASSQGQRNTIYF. CDR3 nucleotide sequence: TGTGCCAGCAGCCAGGGACAAAGAAACACCATATATTTT. V usage is TRBV5-6 and J usage is TRBJ1-3; TRBD1 might be the D (6 bases). Germline-derived CDR1 and CDR2 are SGHDT and YYEEEE. The CDR3 runs to 13 residues. V shed 4 bases and J shed 5 bases, with 10 bases lying between them.

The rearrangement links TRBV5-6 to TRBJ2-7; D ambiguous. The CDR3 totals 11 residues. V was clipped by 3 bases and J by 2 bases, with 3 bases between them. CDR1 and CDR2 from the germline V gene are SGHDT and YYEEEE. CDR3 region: CASSYTYEQYF. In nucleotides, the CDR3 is TGTGCCAGCAGCTATACCTACGAGCAGTACTTC.

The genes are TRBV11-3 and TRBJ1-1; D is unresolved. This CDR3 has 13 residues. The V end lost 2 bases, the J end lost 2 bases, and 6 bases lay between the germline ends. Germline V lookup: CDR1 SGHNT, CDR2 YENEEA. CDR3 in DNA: TGTGCCAGCAGCTTACCCAGTAACACTGAAGCTTTCTTT. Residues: CASSLPSNTEAFF.

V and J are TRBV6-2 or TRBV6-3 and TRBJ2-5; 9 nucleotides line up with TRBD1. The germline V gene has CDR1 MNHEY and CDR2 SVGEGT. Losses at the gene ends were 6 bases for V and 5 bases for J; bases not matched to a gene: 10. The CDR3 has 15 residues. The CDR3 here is CASSRGTGRMETQYF. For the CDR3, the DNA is TGTGCCAGCAGCCGTGGGACAGGGCGGATGGAGACCCAGTACTTC.

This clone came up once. The CDR3: CASRFAAGEETQYF. CDR3 nucleotide sequence: TGTGCCAGCAGGTTTGCAGCGGGAGAAGAGACCCAGTACTTC. The chain joins TRBV5-4 to TRBJ2-5; TRBD2 matches at 8 bases. J was trimmed by 3 bases and V by 5 bases; bases with no gene match: 6. The CDR3 is 14 amino acids. The germline V gene encodes CDR1 SGHNT and CDR2 YYREEE (reference sequence).

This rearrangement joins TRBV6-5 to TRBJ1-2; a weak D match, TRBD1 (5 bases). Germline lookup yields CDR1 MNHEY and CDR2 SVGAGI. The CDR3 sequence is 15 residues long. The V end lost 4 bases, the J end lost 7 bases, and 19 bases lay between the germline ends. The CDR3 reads CASSSLPVGVAGYTF. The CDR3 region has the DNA TGTGCCAGCAGTTCCCTCCCTGTAGGGGTTGCTGGCTACACCTTC.

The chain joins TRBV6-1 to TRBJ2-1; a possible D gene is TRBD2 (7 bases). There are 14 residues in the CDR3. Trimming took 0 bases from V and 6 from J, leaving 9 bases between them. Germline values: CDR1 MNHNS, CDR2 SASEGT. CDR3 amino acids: CASSEAGGVNEQFF. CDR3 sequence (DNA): TGTGCCAGCAGTGAAGCAGGGGGGGTCAATGAGCAGTTCTTC.

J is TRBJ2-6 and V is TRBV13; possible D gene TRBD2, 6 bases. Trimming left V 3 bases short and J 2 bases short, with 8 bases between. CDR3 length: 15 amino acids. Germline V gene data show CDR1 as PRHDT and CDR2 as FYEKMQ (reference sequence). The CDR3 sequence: CASSFGGPGANVLTF. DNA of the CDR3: TGTGCCAGCAGCTTCGGAGGGCCTGGGGCCAACGTCCTGACTTTC.

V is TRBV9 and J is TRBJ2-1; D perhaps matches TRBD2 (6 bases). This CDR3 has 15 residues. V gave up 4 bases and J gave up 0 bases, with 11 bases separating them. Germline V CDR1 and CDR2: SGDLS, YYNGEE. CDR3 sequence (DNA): TGTGCCAGCAGCATACTCGGGAGCTCCTACAATGAGCAGTTCTTC. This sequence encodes CASSILGSSYNEQFF.

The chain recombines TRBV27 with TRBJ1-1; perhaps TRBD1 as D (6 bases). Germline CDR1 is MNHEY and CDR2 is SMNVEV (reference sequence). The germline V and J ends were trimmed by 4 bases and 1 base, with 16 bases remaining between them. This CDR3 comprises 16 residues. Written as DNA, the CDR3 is TGTGCCAGCAGTTCTCTGACCCGGGGGGCGAACACTGAAGCTTTCTTT. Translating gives CASSSLTRGANTEAFF.

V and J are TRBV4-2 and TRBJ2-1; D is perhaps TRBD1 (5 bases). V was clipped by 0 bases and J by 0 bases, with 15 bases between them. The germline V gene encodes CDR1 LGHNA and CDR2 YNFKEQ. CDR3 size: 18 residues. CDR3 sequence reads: CASSQERGTPSSYNEQFF. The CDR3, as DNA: TGTGCCAGCAGCCAAGAAAGGGGCACTCCCAGCTCCTACAATGAGCAGTTCTTC.

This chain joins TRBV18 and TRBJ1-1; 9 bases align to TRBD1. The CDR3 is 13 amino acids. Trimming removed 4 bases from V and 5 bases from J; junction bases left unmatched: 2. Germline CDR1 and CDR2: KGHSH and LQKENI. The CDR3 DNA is TGTGCCAGCTCACATGGGACAGGGACTGAAGCTTTCTTT. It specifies CASSHGTGTEAFF.

CDR3 in amino acids: CASSQEFGGVGPYNEQFF. The CDR3 DNA reads as TGCGCCAGCAGCCAAGAATTTGGAGGAGTAGGGCCCTACAATGAGCAGTTCTTC. The chain uses TRBV4-3 and TRBJ2-1; TRBD2 is a possible D gene (5 bases). With 0 bases removed from V and 2 bases from J, the gap between germline ends came to 17 bases. CDR1 is LGHNA, CDR2 YSLEER, per germline. The CDR3 has 18 amino acids.

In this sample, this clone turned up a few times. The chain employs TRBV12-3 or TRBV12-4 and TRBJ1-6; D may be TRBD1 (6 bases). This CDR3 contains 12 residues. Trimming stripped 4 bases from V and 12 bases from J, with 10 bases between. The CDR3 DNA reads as TGTGCCAGCAGTTACCAGGGGTTACCCCTCCACTTT. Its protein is CASSYQGLPLHF.

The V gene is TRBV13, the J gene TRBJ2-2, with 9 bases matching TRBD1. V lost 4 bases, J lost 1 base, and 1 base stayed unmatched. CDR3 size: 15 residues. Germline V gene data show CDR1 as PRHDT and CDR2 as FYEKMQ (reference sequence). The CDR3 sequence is CASSSDRGNTGELFF. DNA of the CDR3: TGTGCCAGCAGCTCGGACAGGGGGAACACCGGGGAGCTGTTTTTT.

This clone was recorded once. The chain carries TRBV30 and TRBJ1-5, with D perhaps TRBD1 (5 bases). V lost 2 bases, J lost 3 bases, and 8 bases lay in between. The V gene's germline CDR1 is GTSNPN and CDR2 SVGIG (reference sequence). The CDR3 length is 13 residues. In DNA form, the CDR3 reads TGTGCCTGGAGTAGGGACTCCAATCAGCCCCAGCATTTT. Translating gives CAWSRDSNQPQHF.

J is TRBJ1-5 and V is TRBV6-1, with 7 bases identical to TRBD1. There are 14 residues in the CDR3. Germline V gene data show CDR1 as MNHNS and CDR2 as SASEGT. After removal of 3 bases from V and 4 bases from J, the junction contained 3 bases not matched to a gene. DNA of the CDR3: TGTGCCAGCAGTGACAACAGGGGAAATCAGCCCCAGCATTTT. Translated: CASSDNRGNQPQHF.

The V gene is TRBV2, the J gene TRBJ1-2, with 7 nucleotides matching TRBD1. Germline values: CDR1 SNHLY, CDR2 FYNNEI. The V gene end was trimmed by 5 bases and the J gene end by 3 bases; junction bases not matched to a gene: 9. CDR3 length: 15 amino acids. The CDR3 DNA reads TGTGCCAGCAGTCGCGACAGGGTGGTAGACTATGGCTACACCTTC. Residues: CASSRDRVVDYGYTF.

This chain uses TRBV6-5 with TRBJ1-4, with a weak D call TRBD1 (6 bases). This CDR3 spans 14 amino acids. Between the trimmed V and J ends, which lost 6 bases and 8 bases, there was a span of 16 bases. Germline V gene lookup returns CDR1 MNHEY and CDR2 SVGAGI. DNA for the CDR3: TGTGCCAGCAGCCGCCTACAGGGAGGGGAAAAACTGTTTTTT. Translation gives CASSRLQGGEKLFF.

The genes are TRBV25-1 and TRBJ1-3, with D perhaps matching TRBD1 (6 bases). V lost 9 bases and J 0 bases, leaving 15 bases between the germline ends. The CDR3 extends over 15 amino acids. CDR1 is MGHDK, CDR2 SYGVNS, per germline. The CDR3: CASSGTPSSGNTIYF. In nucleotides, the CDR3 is TGTGCCAGTTCCGGGACACCGTCCTCTGGAAACACCATATATTTT.

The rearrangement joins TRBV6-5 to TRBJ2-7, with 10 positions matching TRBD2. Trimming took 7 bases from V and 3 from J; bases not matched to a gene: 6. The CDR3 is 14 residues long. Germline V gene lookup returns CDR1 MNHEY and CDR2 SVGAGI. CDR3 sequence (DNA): TGTGCCAGCACCCTGGGGACTAGCGACTACGAGCAGTACTTC. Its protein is CASTLGTSDYEQYF.

Here the CDR3 DNA reads TGTGCCAGCAGCCTAGTGGGACAGGGATTCACCGGGGAGCTGTTTTTT. It translates to CASSLVGQGFTGELFF. The V call is TRBV5-4, the J call TRBJ2-2, with 9 bases matching TRBD1. Germline V CDR1 and CDR2: SGHNT, YYREEE (reference sequence). This CDR3 is built from 16 residues. V lost 4 bases, J lost 4 bases, and 8 bases stayed unmatched.

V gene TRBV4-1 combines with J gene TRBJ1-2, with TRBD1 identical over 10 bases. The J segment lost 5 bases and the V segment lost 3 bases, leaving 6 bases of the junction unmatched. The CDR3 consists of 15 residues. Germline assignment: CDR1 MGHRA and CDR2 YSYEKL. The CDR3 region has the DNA TGCGCCAGCAGCCACGATGACAGGGGGCTTTATGGCTACACCTTC. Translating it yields CASSHDDRGLYGYTF.

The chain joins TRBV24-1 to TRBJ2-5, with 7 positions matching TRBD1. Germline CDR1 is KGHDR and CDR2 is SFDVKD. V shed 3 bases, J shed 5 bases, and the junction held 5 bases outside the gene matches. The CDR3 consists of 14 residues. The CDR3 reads CATSDGTVRETQYF. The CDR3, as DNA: TGTGCCACCAGTGATGGGACAGTAAGGGAGACCCAGTACTTC.